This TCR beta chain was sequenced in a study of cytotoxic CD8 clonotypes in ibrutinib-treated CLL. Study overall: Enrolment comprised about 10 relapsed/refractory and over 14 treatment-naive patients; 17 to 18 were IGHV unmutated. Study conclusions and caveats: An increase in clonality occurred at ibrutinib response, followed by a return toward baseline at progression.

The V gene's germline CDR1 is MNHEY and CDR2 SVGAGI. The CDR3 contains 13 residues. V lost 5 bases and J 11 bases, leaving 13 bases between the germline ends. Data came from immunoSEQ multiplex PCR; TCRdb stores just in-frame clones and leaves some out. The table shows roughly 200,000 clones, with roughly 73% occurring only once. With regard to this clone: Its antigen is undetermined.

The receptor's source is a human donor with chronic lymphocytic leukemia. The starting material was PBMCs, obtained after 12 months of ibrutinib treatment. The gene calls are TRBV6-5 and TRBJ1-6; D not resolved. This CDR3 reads CASSLQPIPPLHF. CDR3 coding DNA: TGTGCCAGCAGTCTCCAGCCCATTCCACCCCTCCACTTT.